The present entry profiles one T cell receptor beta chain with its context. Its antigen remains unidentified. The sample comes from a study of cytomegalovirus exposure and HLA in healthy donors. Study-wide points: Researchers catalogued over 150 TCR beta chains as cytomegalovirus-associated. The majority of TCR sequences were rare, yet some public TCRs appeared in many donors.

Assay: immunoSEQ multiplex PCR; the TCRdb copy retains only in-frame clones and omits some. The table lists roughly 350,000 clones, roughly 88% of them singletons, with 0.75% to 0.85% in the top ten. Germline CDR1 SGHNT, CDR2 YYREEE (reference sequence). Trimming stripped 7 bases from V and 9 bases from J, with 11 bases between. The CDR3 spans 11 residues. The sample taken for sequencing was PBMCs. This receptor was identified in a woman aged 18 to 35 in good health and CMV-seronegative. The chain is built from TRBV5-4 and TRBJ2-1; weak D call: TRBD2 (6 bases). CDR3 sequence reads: CASSIGGEQFF. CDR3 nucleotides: TGTGCCAGCTCCATCGGGGGTGAGCAGTTCTTC.